The clone carrying this T cell receptor (beta chain) was recorded once. The antigen is undetermined. The CDR3 totals 14 residues. Trimming cost V 10 bases and J 8 bases, with 23 bases left between them. The germline V gene encodes CDR1 MNHEY and CDR2 SVGAGI. The sample comes from a study of cytomegalovirus exposure and HLA in healthy donors. An approximately 130-subject validation cohort, separate from the approximately 700-subject first cohort, supplied the donors. Data came from immunoSEQ multiplex PCR; TCRdb stores just in-frame clones and leaves some out. The table records approximately 140,000 clones, 85% to 90% of them present only once. Study-level findings and limits: In vitro experiments confirmed that three CMV-associated chains were specific for CMV antigens. The study flagged about 150 TCR beta chains as cytomegalovirus-associated. There were some public TCRs occurring in many donors, but most TCR sequences were rare.

The clonotype was recovered from a man aged 18 to 35 in good health and CMV-seropositive. What was sequenced was PBMCs. This chain joins TRBV6-5 and TRBJ1-2; TRBD1 might be the D (5 bases). The CDR3 loop reads CAIKAERDFLGYTF. The CDR3 coding sequence is TGTGCCATCAAAGCGGAGCGGGACTTCTTGGGCTACACCTTC.